This T cell receptor (beta chain) was sequenced during a study of control samples from healthy donors and cancer patients. The V gene's germline CDR1 is MNHNS and CDR2 SASEGT. The V end lost 2 bases, the J end lost 7 bases, and 9 bases lay between the germline ends. The CDR3 spans 14 residues. Method: immunoSEQ multiplex PCR; TCRdb's copy keeps in-frame clones and lacks some. This table holds almost 95,000 clones, 90% found once. In its sample, this clone was seen once. The specimen was blood. The TCR was taken from a woman aged 18-30 years in good health. The genes are TRBV6-1 and TRBJ1-6; TRBD1 might be the D (5 bases). Written as DNA, the CDR3 is TGTGCCAGCAGTGAAAGCAGGGCCAATTCACCCCTCCACTTT. Its protein is CASSESRANSPLHF.